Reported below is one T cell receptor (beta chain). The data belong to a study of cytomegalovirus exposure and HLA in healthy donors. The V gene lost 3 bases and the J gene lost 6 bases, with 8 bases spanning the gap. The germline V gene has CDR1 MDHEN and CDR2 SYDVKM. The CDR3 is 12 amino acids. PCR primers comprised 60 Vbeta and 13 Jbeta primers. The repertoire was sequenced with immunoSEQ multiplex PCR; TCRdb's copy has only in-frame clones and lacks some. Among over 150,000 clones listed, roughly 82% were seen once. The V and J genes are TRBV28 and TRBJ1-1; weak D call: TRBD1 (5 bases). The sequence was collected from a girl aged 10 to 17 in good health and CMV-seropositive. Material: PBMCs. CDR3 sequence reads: CASSFIGAEAFF. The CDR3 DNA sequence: TGTGCCAGCAGTTTCATAGGGGCTGAAGCTTTCTTT.